Below, 19 T cell receptor beta chains from the same sample are listed, as sequenced in a study of T cell changes during pregnancy in multiple sclerosis. Using immunoSEQ multiplex PCR, the repertoire was profiled, and TCRdb retains in-frame clones only, with some absent. The sample has tens of thousands of clones, about 90% seen once. The material was peripheral blood, obtained in the third trimester of pregnancy. The receptors here all came from a female donor in good health, enrolled as a control in a pregnancy study.

This clone was counted once. This chain joins TRBV27 and TRBJ2-7; D not certain. With 2 bases removed from V and 0 bases from J, the gap between germline ends came to 17 bases. The CDR3 sequence is 17 residues long. Germline CDR1 MNHEY, CDR2 SMNVEV (reference sequence). The CDR3 spells CASSLESRPPSSYEQYF. The CDR3 DNA reads as TGTGCCAGCAGTTTAGAGTCGAGGCCTCCCAGCTCCTACGAGCAGTACTTC.

This sequence joins TRBV7-8 and TRBJ2-5; 11 nucleotides match TRBD2. Germline V gene data show CDR1 as SGHVS and CDR2 as FQNEAQ. Trimming removed 1 base from V and 4 bases from J; junction bases left unmatched: 11. The CDR3 totals 18 residues. CDR3 residues: CASSLGVLLGLAGETQYF. CDR3 coding DNA: TGTGCCAGCAGCTTAGGGGTACTCCTCGGACTAGCGGGAGAGACCCAGTACTTC.

The chain combines TRBV2 with TRBJ2-5; 11 bases are shared with TRBD2. The V and J ends lost 5 bases and 4 bases, in that order; junction bases with no gene match: 9. This CDR3 region has 16 residues. Germline V CDR1 and CDR2: SNHLY, FYNNEI. CDR3 region: CASSPLAGGPRETQYF. In nucleotides, the CDR3 is TGTGCCAGCAGTCCCTTAGCGGGAGGGCCACGAGAGACCCAGTACTTC.

CDR3 DNA: TGTGCCAGCTCAGGGGACAACGACTACGAGCAGTACTTC. Its translation is CASSGDNDYEQYF. This chain links TRBV18 with TRBJ2-7; the D gene is possibly TRBD1 (6 bases). The length of the CDR3 is 13 residues. Germline lookup yields CDR1 KGHSH and CDR2 LQKENI. V was cut by 5 bases and J by 3 bases, with 11 bases left in between.

The chain employs TRBV18 and TRBJ1-5; D might be TRBD1 (6 bases). There are 15 residues in the CDR3. CDR1 is KGHSH and CDR2 is LQKENI in the germline V gene. Trimming took off 4 bases at V and 4 bases at J, with 14 bases between the two ends. The CDR3 DNA reads TGTGCCAGCTCACGTGACGGGCAGGGGAATCAGCCCCAGCATTTT. Amino acids: CASSRDGQGNQPQHF.

The chain recombines TRBV10-3 with TRBJ1-1; D is uncertain. CDR1 and CDR2 from the germline V gene are ENHRY and SYGVKD. CDR3 length: 13 amino acids. The V gene lost 7 bases and the J gene lost 1 base, with 10 bases spanning the gap. CDR3 in amino acids: CAIIKQPNTEAFF. The DNA of the CDR3 is TGTGCCATCATTAAACAGCCGAACACTGAAGCTTTCTTT.

The J gene is TRBJ1-4, the V gene TRBV2; TRBD1 is a possible D gene (6 bases). V lost 3 bases and J 0 bases, leaving 14 bases between the germline ends. The CDR3 consists of 17 residues. Germline CDR1 is SNHLY and CDR2 is FYNNEI. The CDR3 loop is CASSDPGHTATNEKLFF. For the CDR3, the DNA is TGTGCCAGCAGTGATCCGGGACACACCGCAACTAATGAAAAACTGTTTTTT.

The chain combines TRBV19 with TRBJ1-5; TRBD1 might be the D (6 bases). The CDR3 extends over 19 amino acids. Germline V gene sequence: CDR1 LNHDA, CDR2 SQIVND (reference sequence). V lost 6 bases and J lost 2, with 26 bases in between. The CDR3 sequence: CASRGWQGSLNGGNQPQHF. The CDR3 DNA is TGTGCCAGTAGGGGCTGGCAGGGGAGCCTAAACGGGGGCAATCAGCCCCAGCATTTT.

The J gene is TRBJ2-7, the V gene TRBV5-5, with 8 positions matching TRBD1. Germline trimming cut 4 bases from V and 3 bases from J; bases unmatched to any gene: 9. Germline V gene lookup returns CDR1 SGHKS and CDR2 YYEKEE (reference sequence). The CDR3 runs to 15 residues. In DNA, the CDR3 is TGTGCCAGCAGCAGCGCCGGGACAGGCCTCTACGAGCAGTACTTC. Amino acids: CASSSAGTGLYEQYF.

A word on this clone: Other DNA sequences of this sample code for an identical CDR3. The chain has TRBV7-9 and TRBJ2-1; TRBD2 agrees at 7 bases. This CDR3 spans 15 amino acids. V lost 5 bases to trimming and J lost 0 bases; unmatched junction nucleotides: 4. Per germline, CDR1 SEHNR and CDR2 FQNEAQ (reference sequence). The chain's CDR3 is CASSGSSGSYNEQFF. The CDR3 region has the DNA TGTGCCAGCAGCGGATCTAGCGGCTCCTACAATGAGCAGTTCTTC.

This chain links TRBV15 with TRBJ2-7; TRBD1 matches 7 bases. Per the germline V gene, CDR1 is LNHNV and CDR2 is YYDKDF (reference sequence). Germline trimming cut 0 bases from V and 5 bases from J; bases unmatched to any gene: 7. The CDR3 length is 15 residues. DNA of the CDR3: TGTGCCACCAGCAGAGAAGTAGGGACAGCTAACGAGCAGTACTTC. Translated, it gives CATSREVGTANEQYF.

The chain combines TRBV29-1 with TRBJ2-2; 10 bases are a match to TRBD1. The CDR3 covers 13 residues. Germline V gene sequence: CDR1 SQVTM, CDR2 ANQGSEA. V trimming: 7 bases; J trimming: 5 bases; junction bases outside the gene matches: 4. CDR3 coding DNA: TGCAGCGCCCGGACAGGGGGAACCGGGGAGCTGTTTTTT. Protein: CSARTGGTGELFF.

The rearrangement links TRBV28 to TRBJ1-4, with a possible D match to TRBD1 (6 bases). V was shortened by 5 bases and J by 4 bases, with 17 bases between the two germline ends. CDR1 and CDR2 from the germline V gene are MDHEN and SYDVKM. The CDR3 loop spans 16 amino acids. The CDR3 loop reads CASSTSGQSSNEKLFF. The CDR3 DNA reads as TGTGCCAGCAGTACCTCTGGACAGTCAAGTAATGAAAAACTGTTTTTT. Full variable domain (outside the CDR3, taken from reference TRBV28 and TRBJ1-4): DVKVTQSSRYLVKRTGEKVFLECVQDMDHENMFWYRQDPGLGLRLIYFSYDVKMKEKGDIPEGYSVSREKKERFSLILESASTNQTSMYLCASSTSGQSSNEKLFFGSGTQLSVL.

V is TRBV11-2 and J is TRBJ2-7; 8 nucleotides line up with TRBD2. Germline V CDR1 and CDR2: SGHAT, FQNNGV. CDR3 length: 14 residues. V was pared by 6 bases and J by 3 bases, with 7 bases of the junction left unmatched. In DNA form, the CDR3 reads TGTGCCAGCAGTGAACCGGGACTAGGCTACGAGCAGTACTTC. Encoded protein: CASSEPGLGYEQYF.

The chain joins TRBV30 to TRBJ2-1, with D possibly TRBD1 on 5 matching bases. Trimming removed 1 base at V and 6 bases at J, with 22 bases between. The CDR3 is 17 amino acids. Germline CDR1 reads GTSNPN; CDR2 reads SVGIG (reference sequence). CDR3 residues: CAWSGNSRTQRFNEQFF. CDR3 DNA: TGTGCCTGGAGTGGGAATAGTAGGACACAAAGGTTCAATGAGCAGTTCTTC.

This chain connects TRBV5-1 to TRBJ2-3, with 9 bases lining up with TRBD1. Trimming at V came to 3 bases and at J to 3 bases, leaving 8 bases not matched to a gene. CDR3 length equals 16 residues. Germline values: CDR1 SGHRS, CDR2 YFSETQ. As DNA, the CDR3 is TGCGCCAGCAGCTCCCGACAGGGGGAAGTGACAGATACGCAGTATTTT. It codes for CASSSRQGEVTDTQYF. Looking up the rest from reference TRBV5-1 and TRBJ2-3 gives the full variable domain: KAGVTQTPRYLIKTRGQQVTLSCSPISGHRSVSWYQQTPGQGLQFLFEYFSETQRNKGNFPGRFSGRQFSNSRSEMNVSTLELGDSALYLCASSSRQGEVTDTQYFGPGTRLTVL.

This chain links TRBV6-6 with TRBJ1-3, with D tentatively TRBD1 (6 bases). The germline gives CDR1 MNHNY, CDR2 SVGAGI (reference sequence). Trimming took 4 bases from V and 4 from J, leaving 8 bases between them. The CDR3 has 13 amino acids. The CDR3 DNA sequence: TGTGCCAGCAGTTCGGGGACAGGAAACACCATATATTTT. Its protein product is CASSSGTGNTIYF.

V and J are TRBV11-3 and TRBJ1-2, with D perhaps matching TRBD1 (6 bases). The V end lost 2 bases, the J end lost 7 bases, and 20 bases lay between the germline ends. Germline V lookup: CDR1 SGHNT, CDR2 YENEEA. The CDR3 length is 16 residues. The CDR3, as DNA: TGTGCCAGCAGCTTAATGGAAGGGCCCCAAGGGGGTGGCTACACCTTC. Protein sequence: CASSLMEGPQGGGYTF.

The chain carries TRBV23-1 and TRBJ2-5; 8 positions match TRBD1. TRBV23-1 is an open reading frame, and its role is uncertain. The CDR3 consists of 18 residues. Losses at the gene ends were 4 bases for V and 5 bases for J; bases not matched to a gene: 18. The CDR3 sequence: CASSRAAGGAVWWETQYF. CDR3 in DNA: TGCGCCAGCAGTCGGGCGGCAGGGGGCGCGGTTTGGTGGGAGACCCAGTACTTC.